Given below is one TCR beta chain in context. Since the CDR3 does not end with the conserved phenylalanine or tryptophan, this likely comes from a read error. Each CDR3 protein gets one entry after TCRdb re-called the RT-PCR reads with MiXCR. The table lists roughly 880,000 distinct CDR3 sequences, about 20% of them singletons. CDR1 MNHNS and CDR2 SASEGT come from the germline V gene. V was cut by 3 bases and J by 3 bases, with 3 bases left in between. The CDR3 consists of 11 residues. These data come from a study of patients and donors after allogeneic stem cell transplantation. The chain couples TRBV6-1 to TRBJ2-7; D unresolved. The TCR originated in a human donor who was either an allogeneic HSCT recipient or a stem cell or donor lymphocyte infusion donor (not recorded which). It is not recorded whose cells these are; they may come from a transplant donor. Sequences were obtained from blood, either unsorted or a sorted T cell fraction (not recorded which). The CDR3 loop reads CASSDIYEQYY. CDR3 in DNA: TGTGCCAGCAGTGATATCTACGAGCAGTACTAC.